This T cell receptor beta chain was found in a study of cytomegalovirus exposure and HLA in healthy donors. On the study more broadly: Genotyping showed roughly 86% of 350 to 400 donors falling in the Caucasian-associated ancestry cluster.

Findings and caveats of the study: Investigators reported approximately 170 TCR beta chains as tied to cytomegalovirus. A later analysis revealed that TCR association rates differed between HLA loci, peaking at DRB1 and bottoming out at HLA-C. Accurate prediction of most subjects' HLA-A and HLA-B alleles from TCR beta sequences was reported.

This CDR3 spans 14 amino acids. Germline V lookup: CDR1 MNHNS, CDR2 SASEGT. V lost 5 bases and J lost 5; bases outside the gene matches: 5. Note on this clone: Its antigen is unknown.

In the PCR, 60 Vbeta and 13 Jbeta primers were used. The data were produced by immunoSEQ multiplex PCR, yet TCRdb's version contains in-frame clones alone and is incomplete. Among about 170,000 clones listed, around 75% were seen once. The clonotype was recovered from a male donor in good health and CMV-seronegative. Material for sequencing was PBMCs. The chain couples TRBV6-1 to TRBJ1-5, with 8 bases that match TRBD1. DNA for the CDR3: TGTGCCAGCAGTCCGGACAGGGCCCATCAGCCCCAGCATTTT. Its translation is CASSPDRAHQPQHF.